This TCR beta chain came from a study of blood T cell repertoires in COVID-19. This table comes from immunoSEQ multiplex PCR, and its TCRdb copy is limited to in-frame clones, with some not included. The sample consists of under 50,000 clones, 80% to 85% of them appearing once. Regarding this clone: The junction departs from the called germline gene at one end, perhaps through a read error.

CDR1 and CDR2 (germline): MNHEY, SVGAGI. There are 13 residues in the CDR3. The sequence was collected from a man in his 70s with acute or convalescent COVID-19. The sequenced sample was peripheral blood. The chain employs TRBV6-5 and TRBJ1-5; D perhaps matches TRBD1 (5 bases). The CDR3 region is CATSWGGNQPQHF. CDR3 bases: TGTGCCACCAGTTGGGGGGGAAATCAGCCCCAGCATTTT.